These 20 T cell receptor beta chains share one sample of origin, sequenced in a study of blood T cell repertoires in COVID-19. Sequencing was performed with immunoSEQ multiplex PCR; in TCRdb, only in-frame clones are kept and a portion is missing. The data show around 250,000 clones, 80% to 90% seen once. Sequenced sample: peripheral blood. Receptor source: an older man with acute or convalescent COVID-19.

V and J are TRBV28 and TRBJ2-1; TRBD2 aligns across 8 bases. Germline values: CDR1 MDHEN, CDR2 SYDVKM. The length of the CDR3 is 17 residues. After removal of 7 bases from V and 8 bases from J, the junction contained 19 bases not matched to a gene. CDR3 region: CASINSLGTRSSDEQFF. The CDR3 DNA reads TGTGCCAGCATAAACTCGCTAGGGACTAGAAGTAGCGATGAGCAGTTCTTC.

This chain uses TRBV29-1 with TRBJ1-2; the D gene is possibly TRBD1 (5 bases). This CDR3 region has 17 residues. The germline CDR1 and CDR2 sequences are SQVTM and ANQGSEA. Trimming removed 6 bases from V and 5 bases from J, with 28 bases in between. The CDR3 protein is CSVPSDSLKTKEYGYTF. In nucleotides, the CDR3 is TGCAGCGTCCCATCAGACAGTTTGAAGACCAAAGAATATGGCTACACCTTC.

This chain uses TRBV28 with TRBJ1-5, with D possibly matching TRBD1 (6 bases). V was clipped by 8 bases and J by 0 bases, with 20 bases between them. CDR1 MDHEN and CDR2 SYDVKM come from the germline V gene. This CDR3 is built from 17 residues. The CDR3 DNA sequence: TGTGCCAGCGTCCTCACGTGGGGGGGGCATAGCAATCAGCCCCAGCATTTT. Its translation is CASVLTWGGHSNQPQHF. Full variable domain (rest looked up from reference TRBV28 and TRBJ1-5): DVKVTQSSRYLVKRTGEKVFLECVQDMDHENMFWYRQDPGLGLRLIYFSYDVKMKEKGDIPEGYSVSREKKERFSLILESASTNQTSMYLCASVLTWGGHSNQPQHFGDGTRLSIL.

V is TRBV2 and J is TRBJ2-5; maybe TRBD1 (6 bases). V was cut by 7 bases and J by 2 bases, with 11 bases left in between. The germline gives CDR1 SNHLY, CDR2 FYNNEI. This CDR3 spans 13 amino acids. CDR3 in DNA: TGTGCCAGCATAAGGACAGCTCAAGAGACCCAGTACTTC. Protein: CASIRTAQETQYF.

The rearrangement links TRBV28 to TRBJ2-5, with 9 positions matching TRBD1. The J segment lost 4 bases and the V segment lost 7 bases, leaving 10 bases of the junction unmatched. This CDR3 contains 15 residues. Germline assignment: CDR1 MDHEN and CDR2 SYDVKM. CDR3 residues: CASNRDRVSTETQYF. CDR3 sequence (DNA): TGTGCCAGCAACCGGGACAGGGTATCTACAGAGACCCAGTACTTC.

V is TRBV5-1 and J is TRBJ2-2; 8 bases line up with TRBD2. Germline V gene data show CDR1 as SGHRS and CDR2 as YFSETQ. CDR3 length: 16 amino acids. After removal of 4 bases from V and 5 bases from J, the junction contained 10 bases not matched to a gene. This CDR3 is CASSPGRALRTGELFF. CDR3 nucleotide sequence: TGCGCCAGCAGCCCCGGGAGGGCCTTGAGGACCGGGGAGCTGTTTTTT.

The rearrangement joins TRBV19 to TRBJ2-5; TRBD2 is a possible D gene (7 bases). Trimming took off 1 base at V and 1 base at J, with 10 bases between the two ends. This CDR3 has 15 residues. The germline V gene has CDR1 LNHDA and CDR2 SQIVND (reference sequence). Written as DNA, the CDR3 is TGTGCCAGTAGTATAGTGGGGGGGCCCCAAGAGACCCAGTACTTC. This codes for CASSIVGGPQETQYF.

This rearrangement joins TRBV7-6 to TRBJ2-3; TRBD1 aligns across 7 bases. CDR3 length equals 17 residues. Germline V gene data show CDR1 as SGHVS and CDR2 as FNYEAQ. V dropped 1 base and J dropped 4; count of bases not matched to a gene: 11. The CDR3 region has the DNA TGTGCCAGCAGCTTAGGAGTGGGCAGGGGGTTGTCAGATACGCAGTATTTT. The encoded protein is CASSLGVGRGLSDTQYF.

The CDR3 nucleotides are TGTGCCAGCAGCTTGTGGGAGGGCGAGCAGTTCTTC. Amino acid sequence: CASSLWEGEQFF. This chain uses TRBV5-4 with TRBJ2-1; 7 bases map to TRBD2. V trimming: 1 base; J trimming: 10 bases; junction bases outside the gene matches: 2. Looked up from germline, CDR1 is SGHNT and CDR2 is YYREEE (reference sequence). This CDR3 contains 12 residues.

This chain links TRBV2 with TRBJ2-3; 7 nucleotides match TRBD1. Trimming took 4 bases from V and 2 from J; bases not matched to a gene: 3. CDR1 is SNHLY, CDR2 FYNNEI, per germline. This CDR3 spans 14 amino acids. This chain's CDR3 is CASSADRITDTQYF. The CDR3 coding sequence is TGTGCCAGCAGTGCGGACAGGATCACAGATACGCAGTATTTT.

V usage is TRBV6-1 and J usage is TRBJ1-2; D is unresolved. The CDR3 has 13 residues. Germline V gene data show CDR1 as MNHNS and CDR2 as SASEGT. Trimming took off 1 base at V and 7 bases at J, with 10 bases between the two ends. The CDR3 loop reads CASSEDRRLGYTF. The CDR3 coding sequence is TGTGCCAGCAGTGAAGACAGACGCCTTGGCTACACCTTC.

Many counts were recorded for this clone. The same CDR3 arises from other DNA sequences in this sample as well. The chain uses TRBV28 and TRBJ1-2, with 7 bases fitting TRBD1. The CDR3 consists of 13 residues. CDR1 and CDR2 (germline): MDHEN, SYDVKM. The trim removed 2 bases at V and 6 bases at J, leaving 3 bases unmatched. Here the CDR3 reads CASSLGQEDGYTF. The CDR3 coding sequence is TGTGCCAGCAGTTTAGGACAGGAAGATGGCTACACCTTC.

The chain joins TRBV20-1 to TRBJ2-7; D may be TRBD1 (6 bases). Germline V gene data show CDR1 as DFQATT and CDR2 as SNEGSKA (reference sequence). This CDR3 contains 11 residues. Deletions cut 6 bases from V and 4 bases from J, with 10 bases between. CDR3 loop: CSATQGYEQYF. The CDR3 coding sequence is TGCAGTGCAACACAGGGATACGAGCAGTACTTC.

The chain is built from TRBV5-1 and TRBJ1-6; unclear D gene. In germline, CDR1 is SGHRS, CDR2 YFSETQ. CDR3 length equals 15 residues. Trimming took off 3 bases at V and 6 bases at J, with 13 bases between the two ends. CDR3 sequence reads: CASSSEVNFNSPLHF. In DNA form, the CDR3 reads TGCGCCAGCAGCTCGGAGGTGAACTTTAATTCACCCCTCCACTTT.

The chain combines TRBV27 with TRBJ1-2; D may be TRBD1 (5 bases). Germline-derived CDR1 and CDR2 are MNHEY and SMNVEV (reference sequence). Trimming shortened V by 2 bases and J by 6 bases, and 10 bases separated the two germline ends. CDR3 length equals 13 residues. The CDR3 loop is CASSLSGTNGYTF. CDR3 DNA: TGTGCCAGCAGTTTAAGCGGGACTAATGGCTACACCTTC.

Details on this clone: Other DNA sequences in this specimen translate into the identical CDR3. The rearrangement uses TRBV28 and TRBJ1-1; 7 bases map to TRBD1. The CDR3 sequence is 14 residues long. Per the germline V gene, CDR1 is MDHEN and CDR2 is SYDVKM. V lost 5 bases to trimming and J lost 2 bases; unmatched junction nucleotides: 5. The CDR3 nucleotides read TGTGCCAGCAGTACTGGGACAGCCAACACTGAAGCTTTCTTT. Translating gives CASSTGTANTEAFF.

The chain recombines TRBV28 with TRBJ1-4; TRBD1 might be the D (5 bases). The CDR3 covers 13 residues. V was trimmed by 3 bases and J by 5 bases, leaving 7 bases between them. Germline CDR1 and CDR2: MDHEN and SYDVKM. CDR3 loop: CASSLTENEKLFF. CDR3 sequence (DNA): TGTGCCAGCAGTTTGACAGAGAATGAAAAACTGTTTTTT. The full variable domain, rest sourced from reference TRBV28 and TRBJ1-4, is DVKVTQSSRYLVKRTGEKVFLECVQDMDHENMFWYRQDPGLGLRLIYFSYDVKMKEKGDIPEGYSVSREKKERFSLILESASTNQTSMYLCASSLTENEKLFFGSGTQLSVL.

The chain is built from TRBV4-2 and TRBJ2-1; 10 nucleotides agree with TRBD2. The CDR3 sequence is 19 residues long. Germline V gene data show CDR1 as LGHNA and CDR2 as YNFKEQ. V was pared by 0 bases and J by 3 bases, with 11 bases of the junction left unmatched. The CDR3 sequence: CASSQDLRAGGSRYNEQFF. CDR3 in DNA: TGTGCCAGCAGCCAAGATTTGAGAGCGGGAGGGTCTCGCTACAATGAGCAGTTCTTC.

CDR3 sequence (DNA): TGCAGTGCCCGACAGTTGGCTGAAGCTTTCTTT. Its translation: CSARQLAEAFF. The rearrangement links TRBV20-1 to TRBJ1-1, with D possibly matching TRBD1 (5 bases). Germline values: CDR1 DFQATT, CDR2 SNEGSKA (reference sequence). This CDR3 is 11 amino acids long. The ends were cut back, 6 bases at V and 6 bases at J, with 11 bases in the middle.

This clone has a single count. The chain uses TRBV25-1 and TRBJ1-2; D is possibly TRBD1 (5 bases). CDR1 and CDR2 from the germline V gene are MGHDK and SYGVNS. The CDR3 is 12 residues long. Trimming removed 6 bases from V and 5 bases from J, with 10 bases in between. The CDR3 reads CASSGGKYGYTF. In DNA form, the CDR3 reads TGTGCCAGCAGCGGGGGGAAGTATGGCTACACCTTC.